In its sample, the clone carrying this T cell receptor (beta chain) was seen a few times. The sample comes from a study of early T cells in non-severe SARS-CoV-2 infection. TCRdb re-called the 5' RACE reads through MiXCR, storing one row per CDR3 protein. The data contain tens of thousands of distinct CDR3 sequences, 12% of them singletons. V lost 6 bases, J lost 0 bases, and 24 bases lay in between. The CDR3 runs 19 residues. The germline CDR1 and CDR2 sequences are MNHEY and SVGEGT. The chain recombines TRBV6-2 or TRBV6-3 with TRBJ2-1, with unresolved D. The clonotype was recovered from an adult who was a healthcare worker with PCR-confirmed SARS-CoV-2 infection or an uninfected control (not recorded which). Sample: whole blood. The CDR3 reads CASSFQRSRGASSYNEQFF. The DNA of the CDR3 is TGTGCCAGCAGCTTTCAGCGCTCGCGAGGCGCGAGCTCCTACAATGAGCAGTTCTTC.